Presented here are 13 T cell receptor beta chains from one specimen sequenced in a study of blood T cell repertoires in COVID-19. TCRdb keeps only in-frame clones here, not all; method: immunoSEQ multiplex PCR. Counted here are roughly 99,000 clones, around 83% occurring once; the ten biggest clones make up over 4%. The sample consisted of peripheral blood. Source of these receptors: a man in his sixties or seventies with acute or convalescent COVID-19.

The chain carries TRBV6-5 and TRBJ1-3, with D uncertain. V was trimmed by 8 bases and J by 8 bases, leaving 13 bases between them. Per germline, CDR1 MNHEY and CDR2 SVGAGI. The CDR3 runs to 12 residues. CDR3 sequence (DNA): TGTGCCAGCTCCGAACCGCGGGACACCATATATTTT. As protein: CASSEPRDTIYF.

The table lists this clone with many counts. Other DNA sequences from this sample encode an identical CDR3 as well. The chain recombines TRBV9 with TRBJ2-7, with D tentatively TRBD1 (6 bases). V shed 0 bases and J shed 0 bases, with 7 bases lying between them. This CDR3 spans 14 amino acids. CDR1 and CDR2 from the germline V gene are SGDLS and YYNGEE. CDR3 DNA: TGTGCCAGCAGCGTAGGGACAGCCTCCTACGAGCAGTACTTC. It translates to CASSVGTASYEQYF. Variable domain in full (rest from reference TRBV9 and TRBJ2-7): DSGVTQTPKHLITATGQRVTLRCSPRSGDLSVYWYQQSLDQGLQFLIQYYNGEERAKGNILERFSAQQFPDLHSELNLSSLELGDSALYFCASSVGTASYEQYFGPGTRLTVT.

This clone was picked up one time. CDR3 amino acids: CASGFSPQGRTEAFF. CDR3 bases: TGTGCTAGTGGTTTCTCTCCACAGGGGCGCACTGAAGCTTTCTTT. The V gene is TRBV12-5, the J gene TRBJ1-1; TRBD1 aligns across 7 bases. With 3 bases clipped from V and 4 bases from J, the junction kept 8 bases outside the gene matches. Germline lookup yields CDR1 LGHNT and CDR2 FRNRAP. CDR3 length: 15 residues.

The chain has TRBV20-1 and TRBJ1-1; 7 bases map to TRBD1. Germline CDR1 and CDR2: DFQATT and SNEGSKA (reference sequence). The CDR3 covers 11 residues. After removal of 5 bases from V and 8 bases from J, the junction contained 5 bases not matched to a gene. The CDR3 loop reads CSAYRTGEAFF. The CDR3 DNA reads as TGCAGTGCTTATCGGACAGGAGAAGCTTTCTTT.

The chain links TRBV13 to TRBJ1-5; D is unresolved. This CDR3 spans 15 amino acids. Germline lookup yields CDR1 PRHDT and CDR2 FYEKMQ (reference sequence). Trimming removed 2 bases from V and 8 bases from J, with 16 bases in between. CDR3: CASSLSWAMPEPQHF. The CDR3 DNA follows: TGTGCCAGCAGCTTATCGTGGGCCATGCCTGAGCCCCAGCATTTT.

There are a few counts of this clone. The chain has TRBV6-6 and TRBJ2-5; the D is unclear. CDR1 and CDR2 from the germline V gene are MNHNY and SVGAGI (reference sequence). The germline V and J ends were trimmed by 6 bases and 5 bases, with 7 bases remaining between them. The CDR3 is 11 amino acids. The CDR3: CASSPEETQYF. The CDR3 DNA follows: TGTGCCAGCAGCCCCGAGGAGACCCAGTACTTC.

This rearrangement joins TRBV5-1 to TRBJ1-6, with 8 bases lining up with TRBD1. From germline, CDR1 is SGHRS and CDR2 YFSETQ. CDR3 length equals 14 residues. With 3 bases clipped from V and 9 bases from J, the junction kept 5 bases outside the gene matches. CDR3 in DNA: TGCGCCAGCAGCTCGACAGGGGAAACTTCACCCCTCCACTTT. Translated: CASSSTGETSPLHF.

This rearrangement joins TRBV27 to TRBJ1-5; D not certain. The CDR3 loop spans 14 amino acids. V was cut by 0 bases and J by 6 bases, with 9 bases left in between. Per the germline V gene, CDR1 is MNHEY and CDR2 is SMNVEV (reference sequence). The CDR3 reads CASSLSRVTQPQHF. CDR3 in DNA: TGTGCCAGCAGTTTATCGAGGGTTACTCAGCCCCAGCATTTT.

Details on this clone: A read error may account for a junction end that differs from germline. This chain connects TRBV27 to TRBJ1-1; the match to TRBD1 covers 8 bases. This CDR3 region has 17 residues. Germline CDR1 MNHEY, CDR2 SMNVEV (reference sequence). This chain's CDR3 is CASSLSAGGAVKTEAFF. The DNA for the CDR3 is TGTGCCAGCAGTTTATCCGCAGGGGGCGCGGTGAAGACTGAAGCTTTCTTT.

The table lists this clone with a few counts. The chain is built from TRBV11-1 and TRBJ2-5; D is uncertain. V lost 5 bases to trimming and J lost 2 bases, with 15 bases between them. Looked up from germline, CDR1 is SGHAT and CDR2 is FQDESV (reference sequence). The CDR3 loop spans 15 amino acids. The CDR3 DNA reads TGTGCCAGCAGCCCCAATGTGGTGCAGCAAGAGACCCAGTACTTC. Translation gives CASSPNVVQQETQYF.

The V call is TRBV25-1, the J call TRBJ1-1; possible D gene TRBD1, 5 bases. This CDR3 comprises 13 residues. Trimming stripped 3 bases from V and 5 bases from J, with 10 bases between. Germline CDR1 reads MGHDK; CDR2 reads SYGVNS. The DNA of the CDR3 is TGTGCCAGCAGTGATCGGGGGAAGACTGAAGCTTTCTTT. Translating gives CASSDRGKTEAFF. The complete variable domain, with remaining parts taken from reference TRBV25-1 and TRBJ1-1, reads EADIYQTPRYLVIGTGKKITLECSQTMGHDKMYWYQQDPGMELHLIHYSYGVNSTEKGDLSSESTVSRIRTEHFPLTLESARPSHTSQYLCASSDRGKTEAFFGQGTRLTVV.

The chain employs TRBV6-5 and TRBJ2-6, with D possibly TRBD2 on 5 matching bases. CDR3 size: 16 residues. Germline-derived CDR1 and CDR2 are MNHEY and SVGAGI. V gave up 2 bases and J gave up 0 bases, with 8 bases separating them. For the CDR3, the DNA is TGTGCCAGCAGTTACAATCGGGGCTCTGGGGCCAACGTCCTGACTTTC. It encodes CASSYNRGSGANVLTF.

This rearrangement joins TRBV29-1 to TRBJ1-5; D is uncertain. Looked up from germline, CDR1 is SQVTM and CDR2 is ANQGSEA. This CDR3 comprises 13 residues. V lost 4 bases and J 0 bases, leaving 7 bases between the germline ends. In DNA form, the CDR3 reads TGCAGCGTTGGAGTGAATAGCAATCAGCCCCAGCATTTT. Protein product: CSVGVNSNQPQHF.